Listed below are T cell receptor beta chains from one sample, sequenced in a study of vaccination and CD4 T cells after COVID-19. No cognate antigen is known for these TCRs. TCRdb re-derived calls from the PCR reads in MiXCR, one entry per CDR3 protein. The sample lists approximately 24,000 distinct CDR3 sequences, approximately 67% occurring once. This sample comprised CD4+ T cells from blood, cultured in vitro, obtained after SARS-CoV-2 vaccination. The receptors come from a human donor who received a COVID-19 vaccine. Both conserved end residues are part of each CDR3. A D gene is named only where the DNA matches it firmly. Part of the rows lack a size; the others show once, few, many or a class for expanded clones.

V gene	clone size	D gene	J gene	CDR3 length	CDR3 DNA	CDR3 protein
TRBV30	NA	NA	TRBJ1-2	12	TGTGCCTGGAGTGTACTAGAACGTGGCTACACCTTC	CAWSVLERGYTF
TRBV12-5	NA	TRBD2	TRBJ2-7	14	TGTGCTAGTGGTATAGCGGGGGGGGCCTACGAGCAGTACTTC	CASGIAGGAYEQYF
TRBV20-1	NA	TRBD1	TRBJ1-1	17	TGCAGTGCTAGAGATTACCTACGACAGGGGCGGAACACTGAAGCTTTCTTT	CSARDYLRQGRNTEAFF
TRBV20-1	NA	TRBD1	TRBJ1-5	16	TGCAGTGCCACGACAGGGATGGGGTTAGGAAATCAGCCCCAGCATTTT	CSATTGMGLGNQPQHF
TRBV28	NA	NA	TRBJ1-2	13	TGTGCCAGCAGTTTAGGACCCGGCTATGGCTACACCTTC	CASSLGPGYGYTF
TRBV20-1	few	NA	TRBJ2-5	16	TGCAGTGCCCCACCCGCGAACGGCAGGGCCCAAGAGACCCAGTACTTC	CSAPPANGRAQETQYF
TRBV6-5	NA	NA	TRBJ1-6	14	TGTGCCAGCAGTTACAGGGCCGGCAATTCACCCCTCCACTTT	CASSYRAGNSPLHF
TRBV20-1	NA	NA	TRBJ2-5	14	TGCAGTGCTAGAGATTCGTCGTTGAGGGAGACCCAGTACTTC	CSARDSSLRETQYF
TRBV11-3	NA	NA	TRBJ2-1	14	TGTGCCAGCAGCTTAGCTGTCAGGAACAATGAGCAGTTCTTC	CASSLAVRNNEQFF
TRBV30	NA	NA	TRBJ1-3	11	TGTGCCTGGTCGACTGGAAACACCATATATTTT	CAWSTGNTIYF
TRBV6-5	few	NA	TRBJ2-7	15	TGTGCCAGCAGTTACTCGACTGGCAGGCCCTACGAGCAGTACTTC	CASSYSTGRPYEQYF
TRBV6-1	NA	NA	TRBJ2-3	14	TGTGCCAGCAGCCCCGGACTGAGCACAGATACGCAGTATTTT	CASSPGLSTDTQYF
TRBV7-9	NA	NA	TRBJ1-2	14	TGTGCCAGCAGCTTAGAGGGGGGCTACTATGGCTACACCTTC	CASSLEGGYYGYTF
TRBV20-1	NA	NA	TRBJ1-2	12	TGCAGTGCTAGGGACGGACTCTATGGCTACACCTTC	CSARDGLYGYTF
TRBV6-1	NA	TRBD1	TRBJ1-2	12	TGTGCCAGCCAGGGGGAAGACTATGGCTACACCTTC	CASQGEDYGYTF
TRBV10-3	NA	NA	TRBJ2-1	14	TGTGCCATCAGTGTAGCGGTCTCCTACAATGAGCAGTTCTTC	CAISVAVSYNEQFF
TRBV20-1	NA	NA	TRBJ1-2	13	TGCAGTGCTAGTGGGGGGAGGGACTATGGCTACACCTTC	CSASGGRDYGYTF
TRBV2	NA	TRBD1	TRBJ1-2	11	TGTGTCAGCAGGGGGCTCAGTGGCTACACCTTC	CVSRGLSGYTF
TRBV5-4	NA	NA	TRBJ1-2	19	TGTGCCAGCAGCTTGACCGGAAGGTCCGCCCCGTCTATTGACTATGGCTACACCTTC	CASSLTGRSAPSIDYGYTF
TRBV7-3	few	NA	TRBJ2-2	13	TGTGCCAGCAGCTTTGGGAACACCGGGGAGCTGTTTTTT	CASSFGNTGELFF
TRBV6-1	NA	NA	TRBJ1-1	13	TGTGCCAGCATTCGACTCCCCAACACTGAAGCTTTCTTT	CASIRLPNTEAFF
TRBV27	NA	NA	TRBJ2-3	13	TGTGCCAGCAGTTTATCGATAGCGGATACGCAGTATTTT	CASSLSIADTQYF